The 16 T cell receptor beta chains presented below share a single source sample, sequenced in a study of T cells in Graves' hyperthyroidism and ophthalmopathy. Regions amplified from RNA transcripts were the TCR beta CDR3 regions. The HTBI primer set served for first-round RT-PCR of the TCR CDR3. TCRdb reanalysed the multiplex PCR reads using MiXCR and keeps one entry per CDR3 protein. Of 300,000 to 450,000 distinct CDR3 sequences detected, about 13% appear once; the ten largest clones hold around 9.2%. The specimen sequenced was blood. The receptors shown here come from a woman younger than 30 with Graves' hyperthyroidism.

This clonotype was seen just once. This chain joins TRBV2 and TRBJ1-6, with D hard to call. The length of the CDR3 is 12 residues. The V gene lost 6 bases and the J gene lost 10 bases, with 10 bases spanning the gap. The germline gives CDR1 SNHLY, CDR2 FYNNEI. CDR3 DNA sequence: TGTGCCAGCAGGACCTGGCGGTCACCCCTCCACTTT. The encoded protein is CASRTWRSPLHF.

The table lists this clonotype with many counts. The chain combines TRBV6-1 with TRBJ1-1; D unclear. Germline V gene sequence: CDR1 MNHNS, CDR2 SASEGT. The CDR3 has 13 residues. V lost 3 bases and J 9 bases, leaving 14 bases between the germline ends. The CDR3 here is CASSEEGIGKAFF. CDR3 bases: TGTGCCAGCAGTGAGGAGGGTATTGGGAAAGCTTTCTTT.

In this sample, this clonotype turned up many times. This rearrangement joins TRBV4-2 to TRBJ1-5, with 7 bases that match TRBD1. The CDR3 has 16 residues. Germline V gene sequence: CDR1 LGHNA, CDR2 YNFKEQ. Unmatched junction bases numbered 7, after V lost 2 bases and J lost 3 bases. The CDR3: CASSQLDRATNQPQHF. CDR3 nucleotide sequence: TGTGCCAGCAGCCAACTAGACAGGGCGACCAATCAGCCCCAGCATTTT.

A word on this clonotype: Because the CDR3 is missing its conserved closing phenylalanine or tryptophan, this is likely a read error. This chain links TRBV19 with TRBJ1-4; D remains ambiguous. CDR1 is LNHDA and CDR2 is SQIVND in the germline V gene (reference sequence). V gave up 6 bases and J gave up 0 bases, with 17 bases separating them. This CDR3 has 17 residues. This CDR3 is CASSPKARPATNEKLFS. CDR3 bases: TGTGCCAGTAGCCCCAAGGCCAGACCTGCAACTAATGAAAAACTGTTTTCT.

This clonotype has a handful of counts. The chain links TRBV5-1 to TRBJ2-1; the D gene is possibly TRBD2 (5 bases). V was pared by 0 bases and J by 0 bases, with 10 bases between. The CDR3 loop spans 16 amino acids. Germline V lookup: CDR1 SGHRS, CDR2 YFSETQ. CDR3: CASSLAASSSYNEQFF. The CDR3 bases are TGCGCCAGCAGCTTGGCCGCTAGCAGCTCCTACAATGAGCAGTTCTTC.

This clonotype was counted at least ten times. The J gene is TRBJ1-1, the V gene TRBV20-1, with D unclear. With 6 bases removed from V and 2 bases from J, the gap between germline ends came to 10 bases. Germline V gene data show CDR1 as DFQATT and CDR2 as SNEGSKA (reference sequence). There are 12 residues in the CDR3. As DNA, the CDR3 is TGCAGTGCCCCTGATCTCAACACTGAAGCTTTCTTT. Translation gives CSAPDLNTEAFF.

This clonotype showed up many times. The chain links TRBV10-3 to TRBJ2-1, with 11 bases matching TRBD2. Looked up from germline, CDR1 is ENHRY and CDR2 is SYGVKD. J lost 5 bases, V lost 3 bases, and 3 bases had no gene match. This CDR3 is built from 15 residues. DNA of the CDR3: TGTGCCATCAGTGATCTAGCGGGGGGCCACAATGAGCAGTTCTTC. This sequence encodes CAISDLAGGHNEQFF.

This clonotype appeared many times. The chain has TRBV10-1 and TRBJ2-3; D is unclear. The V gene's germline CDR1 is WNHNN and CDR2 SYGVQD (reference sequence). The V and J ends lost 8 bases and 1 base respectively, with 19 bases between them. This CDR3 spans 16 amino acids. In nucleotides, the CDR3 is TGCGCCAGCCGAAACATGTTTAGAATGGGCACAGATACGCAGTATTTT. Its protein is CASRNMFRMGTDTQYF.

This clonotype was found many times. This chain connects TRBV11-1 to TRBJ1-1; no clear D. The CDR3 is 13 amino acids. Germline lookup yields CDR1 SGHAT and CDR2 FQDESV (reference sequence). V was trimmed by 2 bases and J by 2 bases, leaving 6 bases between them. In nucleotides, the CDR3 is TGTGCCAGCAGCTTATGGGGTAACACTGAAGCTTTCTTT. Encoded protein: CASSLWGNTEAFF.

This clonotype was recorded many times. The chain recombines TRBV29-1 with TRBJ1-3; D uncertain. V lost 4 bases and J lost 1, with 8 bases in between. CDR3 length: 13 amino acids. CDR1 and CDR2 (germline): SQVTM, ANQGSEA. The CDR3 DNA reads TGCAGCGTTGTCGGTGAATCTGGAAACACCATATATTTT. This encodes CSVVGESGNTIYF. The variable domain in full, with the rest retrieved from reference TRBV29-1 and TRBJ1-3, is SAVISQKPSRDICQRGTSLTIQCQVDSQVTMMFWYRQQPGQSLTLIATANQGSEATYESGFVIDKFPISRPNLTFSTLTVSNMSPEDSSIYLCSVVGESGNTIYFGEGSWLTVV.

This clonotype was seen once. This may stem from a read error, because a much larger clone lies one nucleotide away. V is TRBV24-1 and J is TRBJ2-3; unclear D gene. The DNA end lines up better with TRBJ1-5; the J call may be wrong. Germline CDR1 KGHDR, CDR2 SFDVKD. The CDR3 extends over 13 amino acids. CDR3 coding DNA: TGTGCCACCAGTGAAGTTTCGGGTGATACGCAGCATTTT. This sequence encodes CATSEVSGDTQHF.

This clonotype was found a few times. The rearrangement joins TRBV18 to TRBJ2-1, with 10 positions matching TRBD2. CDR3 length equals 16 residues. V trimming: 6 bases; J trimming: 2 bases; junction bases outside the gene matches: 7. Per germline, CDR1 KGHSH and CDR2 LQKENI. The CDR3 bases are TGTGCCAGCTCGCGGAGCGGGGGGGACACCTACAATGAGCAGTTCTTC. Translation gives CASSRSGGDTYNEQFF.

Written as DNA, the CDR3 is TGTGCCATCAGTGAGTCGGGGACCGCGAATGGCTACACCTTC. Translation gives CAISESGTANGYTF. The chain has TRBV10-3 and TRBJ1-2; maybe TRBD1 (5 bases). This CDR3 region has 14 residues. Germline V gene lookup returns CDR1 ENHRY and CDR2 SYGVKD. V dropped 0 bases and J dropped 6 bases, with 11 bases sitting between them.

Details on this clonotype: A read error may be the cause here, since a much bigger clone is one base away. This chain uses TRBV20-1 with TRBJ2-7; D gene uncertain. V lost 2 bases to trimming and J lost 0 bases, with 14 bases between them. The CDR3 is 15 residues long. Germline CDR1 DFQATT, CDR2 SNEGSKA (reference sequence). CDR3 DNA sequence: TGCAGTGCTAGACCCCCTCTGGTGGGCTCCTACGAGCAGTACTTC. It specifies CSARPPLVGSYEQYF.

There are a few counts of this clonotype. The chain uses TRBV11-1 and TRBJ2-5; TRBD2 aligns across 9 bases. Unmatched junction bases numbered 7, after V lost 5 bases and J lost 3 bases. Germline V gene data show CDR1 as SGHAT and CDR2 as FQDESV (reference sequence). This CDR3 region has 15 residues. Here the CDR3 reads CASSTSGRIKETQYF. DNA of the CDR3: TGTGCCAGCAGCACAAGCGGGAGGATCAAAGAGACCCAGTACTTC.

This clonotype has more than one count but fewer than ten. The chain combines TRBV4-2 with TRBJ1-4; the D is unclear. CDR1 and CDR2 from the germline V gene are LGHNA and YNFKEQ. The CDR3 spans 17 residues. V was trimmed by 4 bases and J by 3 bases, leaving 18 bases between them. The CDR3 nucleotides are TGTGCCAGCAGCCCTTCAGCCGGGCGGGTCGCTAATGAAAAACTGTTTTTT. It translates to CASSPSAGRVANEKLFF.